The T cell receptor (beta chain) under discussion was sequenced for a study of T cell changes during pregnancy in multiple sclerosis. This CDR3 is 15 amino acids long. Germline V gene sequence: CDR1 LNHNV, CDR2 YYDKDF (reference sequence). The V end lost 7 bases, the J end lost 8 bases, and 20 bases lay between the germline ends. The protocol was immunoSEQ multiplex PCR, while the TCRdb copy is restricted to in-frame clones and leaves out a portion. The profile shows about 110,000 clones, 92% of them singletons. The V and J genes are TRBV15 and TRBJ1-4; TRBD1 is a possible D gene (5 bases). The TCR was taken from a female donor with multiple sclerosis, enrolled in a pregnancy study. Material: peripheral blood, obtained after pregnancy. CDR3 DNA: TGTGCCACCATGTTCGGGGGGTTCATCGGAGAAAAACTGTTTTTT. The encoded protein is CATMFGGFIGEKLFF.